Listed below are T cell receptor beta chains from one sample, sequenced in a study of blood T cell repertoires in COVID-19. Some clones are missing from TCRdb's copy, which holds only in-frame ones; the method was immunoSEQ multiplex PCR. The sample contains about 76,000 clones, roughly 90% of which appear only once. Sequences were obtained from peripheral blood. The origin of the receptors is a man aged 45-60 years with acute or convalescent COVID-19. CDR3s include the opening cysteine and the closing phenylalanine or tryptophan. Fields, in order: clone size, CDR3 length, J gene, V gene, D gene, CDR3 protein, CDR3 DNA. D genes are given only for firm matches. Clone size is given for some rows only: seen once, a few or many times, or a class if the clone is expanded.

.,18,TRBJ2-2,TRBV18,.,CASSPYTGSPTNTGELFF,TGTGCCAGCTCACCATATACAGGGTCCCCGACGAACACCGGGGAGCTGTTTTTT
.,15,TRBJ1-2,TRBV19,TRBD1,CASTEDRGFTYGYTF,TGTGCCAGTACCGAGGACAGGGGCTTCACCTATGGCTACACCTTC
.,17,TRBJ2-3,TRBV21-1,.,CASSKALGASRGDTQYF,TGTGCCAGCAGCAAAGCGCTGGGGGCTAGCAGGGGGGATACGCAGTATTTT
.,14,TRBJ1-2,TRBV19,.,CASRPLAGAYGYTF,TGTGCCAGTAGACCCTTAGCGGGGGCGTATGGCTACACCTTC
.,15,TRBJ2-2,TRBV7-2,.,CASSFDRTVTGELFF,TGTGCCAGCAGCTTTGACAGAACAGTTACCGGGGAGCTGTTTTTT
.,14,TRBJ1-1,TRBV10-3,TRBD1,CASRTGAGNTEAFF,TGTGCCAGCAGGACAGGGGCAGGGAACACTGAAGCTTTCTTT
.,17,TRBJ1-1,TRBV27,TRBD1,CASSLQRTGGGNTEAFF,TGTGCCAGCAGTTTACAGAGGACAGGGGGAGGGAACACTGAAGCTTTCTTT
.,15,TRBJ1-1,TRBV7-9,.,CASSLNLQANTEAFF,TGTGCCAGCAGCTTAAATCTCCAAGCGAACACTGAAGCTTTCTTT
.,17,TRBJ2-1,TRBV18,.,CASSPVQGGFSYNEQFF,TGTGCCAGCTCACCGGTCCAGGGGGGTTTCTCCTACAATGAGCAGTTCTTC
once,16,TRBJ2-7,TRBV9,.,CASSVEAGVSSYEQYF,TGTGCCAGCAGCGTAGAAGCAGGGGTAAGCTCCTACGAGCAGTACTTC
.,14,TRBJ1-5,TRBV6-2/TRBV6-3,.,CASSTTGGNQPQHF,TGTGCCAGCAGCACAACCGGGGGGAATCAGCCCCAGCATTTT
few,13,TRBJ2-1,TRBV11-2,.,CASSLDRSSEQFF,TGTGCCAGCAGCTTAGATCGGAGCAGTGAGCAGTTCTTC
.,14,TRBJ1-4,TRBV16,TRBD1,CASSPGQGTRKLFF,TGTGCCAGCAGCCCTGGACAGGGTACGCGAAAACTGTTTTTT
once,15,TRBJ2-5,TRBV27,.,CASRVSERASETQYF,TGTGCCAGCAGAGTTAGCGAAAGGGCCTCAGAGACCCAGTACTTC
.,17,TRBJ2-2,TRBV9,.,CASSVATSGSFTGELFF,TGTGCCAGCAGCGTAGCTACTTCTGGTTCGTTCACCGGGGAGCTGTTTTTT
.,13,TRBJ1-2,TRBV19,.,CASSTDRIHGYTF,TGTGCCAGTAGTACCGACAGAATACATGGCTACACCTTC
.,17,TRBJ2-4,TRBV5-4,TRBD1,CASSSIGQGPLGNIQYF,TGTGCCAGCAGCTCAATCGGACAGGGGCCATTGGGAAACATTCAGTACTTC
.,15,TRBJ2-1,TRBV5-1,TRBD1,CASSSGQGGSNEQFF,TGCGCCAGCAGCTCGGGACAGGGAGGTAGCAATGAGCAGTTCTTC
.,18,TRBJ2-1,TRBV19,TRBD2,CASSLISGGTLSYNEQFF,TGTGCCAGTAGCCTTATTAGCGGGGGGACACTCTCCTACAATGAGCAGTTCTTC
.,13,TRBJ1-5,TRBV19,TRBD1,CASSKGAVQPQHF,TGTGCCAGTAGTAAGGGGGCCGTGCAGCCCCAGCATTTT
.,14,TRBJ1-3,TRBV5-4,.,CASSLGGSGNTIYF,TGTGCCAGCAGCTTAGGGGGCTCTGGAAACACCATATATTTT
once,16,TRBJ2-1,TRBV28,TRBD2,CASSSPAGASYNEQFF,TGTGCCAGCAGTTCTCCAGCGGGAGCTTCCTACAATGAGCAGTTCTTC
.,14,TRBJ1-5,TRBV16,.,CASSQYSNNQPQHF,TGTGCCAGCAGCCAATACAGCAACAATCAGCCCCAGCATTTT
.,11,TRBJ1-1,TRBV27,.,CASRTGTEAFF,TGTGCCAGCAGGACTGGCACTGAAGCTTTCTTT
.,12,TRBJ2-7,TRBV7-9,.,CASSLSHYEQYF,TGTGCCAGCAGCTTATCACACTACGAGCAGTACTTC
.,14,TRBJ2-5,TRBV5-1,TRBD2,CASSATSGKETQYF,TGCGCCAGCAGCGCGACTAGCGGGAAAGAGACCCAGTACTTC
.,14,TRBJ1-2,TRBV27,TRBD1,CASSTDRGAYGYTF,TGTGCCAGCAGCACTGACAGGGGTGCCTATGGCTACACCTTC
.,18,TRBJ1-5,TRBV28,.,CASSLRGSLSRTNQPQHF,TGTGCCAGCAGTTTAAGAGGGTCCTTGAGTAGGACCAATCAGCCCCAGCATTTT
.,17,TRBJ2-2,TRBV18,TRBD1,CASSPPGQGANTGELFF,TGTGCCAGCTCTCCACCGGGACAGGGGGCCAACACCGGGGAGCTGTTTTTT
.,15,TRBJ2-1,TRBV7-9,.,CASSRKGGRDLTQFF,TGTGCCAGCAGCCGCAAGGGGGGGCGAGACCTTACGCAGTTCTTC
.,14,TRBJ1-6,TRBV5-8,.,CASSLEPPGSPLHF,TGTGCCAGCAGCTTGGAACCCCCGGGGTCACCCCTCCACTTT
once,15,TRBJ2-1,TRBV11-2,TRBD2,CASIPRLADVGEQFF,TGTGCCAGCATCCCCCGACTAGCGGATGTTGGGGAGCAGTTCTTC
few,14,TRBJ2-5,TRBV28,.,CASSLAGGYETQYF,TGTGCCAGCAGTTTAGCAGGGGGGTATGAGACCCAGTACTTC
.,16,TRBJ2-7,TRBV9,TRBD1,CASSVSGQGKGYEQYF,TGTGCCAGCAGCGTATCCGGACAGGGGAAGGGCTACGAGCAGTACTTC
.,16,TRBJ2-2,TRBV28,TRBD2,CASSLLAGENTGELFF,TGTGCCAGCAGTTTATTGGCGGGAGAAAACACCGGGGAGCTGTTTTTT
few,15,TRBJ1-1,TRBV28,TRBD1,CASSYYGTGRTEAFF,TGTGCCAGCAGTTATTACGGGACAGGGAGGACTGAAGCTTTCTTT
once,15,TRBJ1-5,TRBV5-1,.,CASSLEPGGNQPQHF,TGCGCCAGCAGCTTGGAGCCGGGAGGAAATCAGCCCCAGCATTTT
once,17,TRBJ2-1,TRBV4-1,TRBD1,CASSQTTSGTGVNEQFF,TGCGCCAGCAGCCAGACAACCAGTGGGACAGGGGTTAATGAGCAGTTCTTC
.,18,TRBJ1-6,TRBV3-1/TRBV3-2,.,CASSQDWPRESYNSPLHF,TGTGCCAGCAGCCAAGACTGGCCCAGGGAATCCTATAATTCACCCCTCCACTTT
.,18,TRBJ2-3,TRBV4-2,TRBD2,CASSHSSPLAGGTDTQYF,TGTGCCAGCAGCCACTCTTCCCCCCTAGCGGGAGGCACAGATACGCAGTATTTT
.,16,TRBJ2-2,TRBV28,TRBD2,CASNFLSGGGTGELFF,TGTGCCAGCAACTTCCTTAGCGGGGGTGGGACCGGGGAGCTGTTTTTT
once,11,TRBJ1-1,TRBV24-1,.,CATSRGTEAFF,TGTGCCACCAGCCGGGGCACTGAAGCTTTCTTT
.,12,TRBJ1-5,TRBV29-1,TRBD1,CSVEYTGGSQHF,TGCAGCGTTGAATATACAGGGGGTTCCCAGCATTTT
.,15,TRBJ1-5,TRBV6-2/TRBV6-3,TRBD1,CASSRRQGGNQPQHF,TGTGCCAGCAGCCGACGACAGGGGGGCAATCAGCCCCAGCATTTT
.,13,TRBJ1-6,TRBV18,.,CASSPVGDSPLHF,TGTGCCAGCTCACCGGTCGGGGATTCACCCCTCCACTTT
.,15,TRBJ2-1,TRBV2,TRBD1,CASRRPGRGLFEQFF,TGTGCCAGCAGGCGGCCGGGCAGGGGGCTTTTTGAGCAGTTCTTC
.,13,TRBJ2-3,TRBV6-1,.,CASSEEDPTRPYF,TGTGCCAGCAGTGAAGAAGACCCCACGAGGCCGTATTTT
.,16,TRBJ1-6,TRBV7-8,TRBD1,CASSDTGGSYNSPLHF,TGTGCCAGCAGCGATACAGGGGGCTCCTATAATTCACCCCTCCACTTT
.,15,TRBJ1-1,TRBV7-8,TRBD1,CASSPRTGGWTEAFF,TGTGCCAGCAGCCCCAGGACAGGGGGCTGGACTGAAGCTTTCTTT
few,17,TRBJ2-1,TRBV5-6,.,CASSLEVEGSVYNEQFF,TGTGCCAGCAGCTTGGAGGTTGAGGGTTCTGTCTACAATGAGCAGTTCTTC
.,15,TRBJ1-6,TRBV11-2,.,CASSHARGGNSPLHF,TGTGCCAGCAGCCATGCACGGGGGGGAAATTCACCCCTCCACTTT
.,14,TRBJ1-2,TRBV7-2,.,CASSLGFGAYGYTF,TGTGCCAGCAGCTTAGGATTCGGTGCCTATGGCTACACCTTC
.,16,TRBJ2-7,TRBV11-3,TRBD1,CASSLVQDRSMNEQYF,TGTGCCAGCAGCTTAGTTCAGGACAGGTCAATGAACGAGCAGTACTTC